This TCR beta chain emerged from a study of shared clonotypes between healthy human individuals. Looking at the study overall: Every donor yielded three CD4 naive, three CD4 memory, two CD8 naive and one CD8 memory plate. Study-level findings and limits: Non-shared clonotypes had lower generation probabilities than those shared by all four donors.

Genomic DNA of every subset was divided equally among multiple immunoSEQ plates. Sequencing was performed with immunoSEQ multiplex PCR; in TCRdb, only in-frame clones are kept and a portion is missing. The sample carries over 2 million clones, 85% to 95% recorded once. Worth noting for this clone: Its antigen is not identified.

The CDR3 contains 16 residues. The V gene lost 2 bases and the J gene lost 1 base, with 13 bases spanning the gap. Germline V gene lookup returns CDR1 SGHTA and CDR2 FQGNSA. The chain recombines TRBV7-2 with TRBJ2-3, with D perhaps TRBD1 or TRBD2 (6 bases each). The sequenced material came from naive CD4+ T cells sorted from blood. The subset: CD45RA+ positively selected. The TCR was taken from a man younger than 35 in good health. The CDR3 loop reads CASSLTGRGRTDTQYF. In nucleotides, the CDR3 is TGTGCCAGCAGCTTAACAGGGCGGGGACGCACAGATACGCAGTATTTT.